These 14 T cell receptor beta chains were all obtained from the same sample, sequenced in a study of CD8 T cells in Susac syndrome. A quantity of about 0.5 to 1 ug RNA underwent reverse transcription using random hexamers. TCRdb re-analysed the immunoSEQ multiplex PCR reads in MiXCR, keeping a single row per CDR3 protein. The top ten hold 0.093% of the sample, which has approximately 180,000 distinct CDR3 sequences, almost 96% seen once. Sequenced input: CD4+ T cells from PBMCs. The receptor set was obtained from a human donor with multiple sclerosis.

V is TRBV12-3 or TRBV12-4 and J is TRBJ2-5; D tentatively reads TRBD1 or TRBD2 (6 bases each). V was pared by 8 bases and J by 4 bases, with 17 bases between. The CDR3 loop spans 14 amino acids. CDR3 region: CASALMGGGETQYF. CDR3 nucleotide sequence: TGTGCCAGCGCCCTGATGGGGGGCGGAGAGACCCAGTACTTC.

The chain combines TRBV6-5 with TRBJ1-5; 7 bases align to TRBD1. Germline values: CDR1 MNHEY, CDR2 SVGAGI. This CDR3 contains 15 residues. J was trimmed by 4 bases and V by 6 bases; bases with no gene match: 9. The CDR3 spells CASSSAGTENQPQHF. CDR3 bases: TGTGCCAGCAGCTCAGCCGGGACAGAGAATCAGCCCCAGCATTTT.

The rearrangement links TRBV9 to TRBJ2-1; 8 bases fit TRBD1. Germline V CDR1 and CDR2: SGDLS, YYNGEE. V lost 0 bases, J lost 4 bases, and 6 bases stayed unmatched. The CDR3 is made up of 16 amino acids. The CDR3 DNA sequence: TGTGCCAGCAGCGTAGATCAACGACAGGGGTACAATGAGCAGTTCTTC. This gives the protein CASSVDQRQGYNEQFF.

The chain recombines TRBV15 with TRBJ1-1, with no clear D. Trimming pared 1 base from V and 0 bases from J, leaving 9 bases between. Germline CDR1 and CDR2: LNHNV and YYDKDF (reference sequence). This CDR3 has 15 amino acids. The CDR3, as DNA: TGTGCCACCAGCAGAGGAGGGAGCATGAACACTGAAGCTTTCTTT. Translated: CATSRGGSMNTEAFF.

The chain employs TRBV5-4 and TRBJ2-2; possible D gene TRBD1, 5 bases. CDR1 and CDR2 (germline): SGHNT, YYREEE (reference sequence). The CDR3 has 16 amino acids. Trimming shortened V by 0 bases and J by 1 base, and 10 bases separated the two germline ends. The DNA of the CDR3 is TGTGCCAGCAGCTTGGAGCAGGGTTGGAACACCGGGGAGCTGTTTTTT. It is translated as CASSLEQGWNTGELFF.

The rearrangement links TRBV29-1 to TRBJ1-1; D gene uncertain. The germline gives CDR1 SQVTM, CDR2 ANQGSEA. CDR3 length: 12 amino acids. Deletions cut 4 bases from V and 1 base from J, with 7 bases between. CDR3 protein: CSVGRENTEAFF. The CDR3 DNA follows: TGCAGCGTTGGACGGGAGAACACTGAAGCTTTCTTT.

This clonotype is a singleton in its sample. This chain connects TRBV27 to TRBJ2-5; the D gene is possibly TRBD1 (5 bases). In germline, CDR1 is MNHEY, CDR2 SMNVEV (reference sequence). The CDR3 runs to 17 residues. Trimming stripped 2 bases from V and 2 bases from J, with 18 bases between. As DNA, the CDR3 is TGTGCCAGCAGTTTAGGATCTCCGAGACAGCGACAAGAGACCCAGTACTTC. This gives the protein CASSLGSPRQRQETQYF.

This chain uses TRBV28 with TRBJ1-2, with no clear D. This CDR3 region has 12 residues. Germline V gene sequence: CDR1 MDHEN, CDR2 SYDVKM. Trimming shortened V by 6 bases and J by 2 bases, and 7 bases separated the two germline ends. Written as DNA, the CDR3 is TGTGCCAGCAGACAAATAAACTATGGCTACACCTTC. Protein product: CASRQINYGYTF.

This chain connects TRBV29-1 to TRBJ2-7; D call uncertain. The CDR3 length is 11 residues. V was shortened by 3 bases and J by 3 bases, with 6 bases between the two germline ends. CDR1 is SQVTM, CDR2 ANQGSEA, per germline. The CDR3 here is CSVDGDYEQYF. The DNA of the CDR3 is TGCAGCGTTGATGGCGACTACGAGCAGTACTTC.

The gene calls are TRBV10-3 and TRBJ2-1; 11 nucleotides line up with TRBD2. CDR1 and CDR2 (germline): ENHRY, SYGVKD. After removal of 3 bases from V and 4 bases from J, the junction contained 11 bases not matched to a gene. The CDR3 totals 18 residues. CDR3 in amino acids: CAISDERIGTSGYNEQFF. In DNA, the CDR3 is TGTGCCATCAGTGATGAGCGTATAGGGACTAGCGGATACAATGAGCAGTTCTTC.

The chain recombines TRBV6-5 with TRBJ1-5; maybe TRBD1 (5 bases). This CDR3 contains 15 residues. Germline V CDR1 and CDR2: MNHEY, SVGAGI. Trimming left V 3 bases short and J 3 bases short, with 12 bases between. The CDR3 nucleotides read TGTGCCAGCAGTTATACGCTGGACAACAATCAGCCCCAGCATTTT. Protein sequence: CASSYTLDNNQPQHF.

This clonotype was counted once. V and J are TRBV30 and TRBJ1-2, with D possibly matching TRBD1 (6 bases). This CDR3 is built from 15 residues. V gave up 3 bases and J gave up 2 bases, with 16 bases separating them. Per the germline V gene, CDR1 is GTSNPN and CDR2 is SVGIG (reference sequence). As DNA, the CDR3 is TGTGCCTGGAGCCCCTCTAACCAGGGGAACTATGGCTACACCTTC. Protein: CAWSPSNQGNYGYTF.

DNA for the CDR3: TGCGCCAGCAGCCACCTCTCCGGGGACCTCTATGGCTACACCTTC. Amino acids: CASSHLSGDLYGYTF. The rearrangement uses TRBV4-3 and TRBJ1-2; D is possibly TRBD1 (5 bases). V was trimmed by 3 bases and J by 4 bases, leaving 15 bases between them. This CDR3 is 15 amino acids long. CDR1 is LGHNA, CDR2 YSLEER, per germline.

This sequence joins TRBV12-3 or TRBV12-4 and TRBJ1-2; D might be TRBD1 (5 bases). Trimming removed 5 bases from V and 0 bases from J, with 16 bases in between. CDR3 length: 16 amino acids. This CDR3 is CASSPIQVRANYGYTF. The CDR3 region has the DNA TGTGCCAGCAGTCCCATCCAGGTCAGGGCTAACTATGGCTACACCTTC.